These 22 T cell receptor beta chains were sequenced from one sample in a study of T-cell reconstitution after alpha-beta-depleted transplantation in children. Unique molecular identifiers were incorporated when the TCRbeta library was constructed. Each CDR3 protein is one row after TCRdb ran MiXCR on the PCR reads. The table includes hundreds of thousands of distinct CDR3 sequences, about 10% detected once. Sequencing used PBMCs, obtained before TCRalphabeta/CD19-depleted stem cell transplant. The receptors stem from a child aged 2 to 10 with inherited bone marrow failure, due to receive a stem cell transplant.

This clonotype was counted between two and nine times. The chain employs TRBV7-9 and TRBJ2-5; TRBD1 matches 9 bases. The CDR3 sequence is 15 residues long. Germline values: CDR1 SEHNR, CDR2 FQNEAQ (reference sequence). The ends lost 3 bases at V and 5 bases at J; junction bases unmatched: 7. The CDR3 DNA reads TGTGCCAGCAGCTTGGTACAGGGGGCATGGGAGACCCAGTACTTC. This sequence encodes CASSLVQGAWETQYF.

This chain connects TRBV28 to TRBJ2-1, with 12 positions matching TRBD2. Germline loops: CDR1 MDHEN, CDR2 SYDVKM. CDR3 length equals 16 residues. Trimming took 8 bases from V and 8 from J; bases not matched to a gene: 13. This chain's CDR3 is CASPPSTSGRVDEQFF. CDR3 in DNA: TGTGCCAGCCCACCTTCGACTAGCGGGAGAGTAGATGAGCAGTTCTTC.

This clonotype has a count of ten or more. The chain combines TRBV7-2 with TRBJ2-3; 12 bases map to TRBD2. CDR3 length: 17 residues. Germline CDR1 and CDR2: SGHTA and FQGNSA. V lost 4 bases and J lost 1; bases outside the gene matches: 6. The DNA of the CDR3 is TGTGCCAGCAGCTCCCTAGCGGGAGGGTGGGGCACAGATACGCAGTATTTT. It codes for CASSSLAGGWGTDTQYF.

This clonotype was seen ten or more times. The chain is built from TRBV12-3 or TRBV12-4 and TRBJ2-7; TRBD1 aligns across 9 bases. The CDR3 totals 15 residues. V gave up 4 bases and J gave up 3 bases; unmatched junction bases: 7. The CDR3 coding sequence is TGTGCCAGCAGTTATACCGGACAGGGGAACTACGAGCAGTACTTC. Amino acids: CASSYTGQGNYEQYF.

This chain uses TRBV30 with TRBJ2-7; D is perhaps TRBD2 (6 bases). This CDR3 is built from 16 residues. In germline, CDR1 is GTSNPN, CDR2 SVGIG (reference sequence). V shed 1 base and J shed 5 bases, with 21 bases lying between them. CDR3 bases: TGTGCCTGGAGTGCCCAACCGACACCCCCGGGAGACGAGCAGTACTTC. The encoded protein is CAWSAQPTPPGDEQYF.

Ten or more counts support this clonotype. This rearrangement joins TRBV4-2 to TRBJ2-7; 10 bases match TRBD2. J lost 6 bases, V lost 0 bases, and 14 bases had no gene match. Germline values: CDR1 LGHNA, CDR2 YNFKEQ. There are 18 residues in the CDR3. CDR3 DNA sequence: TGTGCCAGCAGCCAAGAGCCTGAAGCGGGAGGGCCCATTTTCGAGCAGTACTTC. This sequence encodes CASSQEPEAGGPIFEQYF.

This clonotype was observed at least ten times. V and J are TRBV4-1 and TRBJ1-1, with TRBD1 identical over 7 bases. Germline CDR1 is MGHRA and CDR2 is YSYEKL. The CDR3 is 17 residues long. V lost 3 bases, J lost 10 bases, and 20 bases stayed unmatched. CDR3: CASSHSVVGTDSVGAFF. As DNA, the CDR3 is TGCGCCAGCAGCCACAGTGTCGTCGGGACAGATTCGGTAGGAGCTTTCTTT.

CDR3 in DNA: TGTGCCAGCAGCTTTGCGGGGGCCTCCTACGAGCAGTACTTC. The encoded protein is CASSFAGASYEQYF. The V gene is TRBV3-1, the J gene TRBJ2-7; TRBD2 is a possible D gene (7 bases). The ends were cut back, 5 bases at V and 0 bases at J, with 11 bases in the middle. Germline-derived CDR1 and CDR2 are LGHDT and YNNKEL (reference sequence). The CDR3 consists of 14 residues.

Only a few counts were recorded for this clonotype. The CDR3 DNA reads TGTGCCAGAAACCGGGGAAACACTGAAGCTTTCTTT. Translation: CARNRGNTEAFF. The V gene is TRBV2, the J gene TRBJ1-1; D uncertain. The CDR3 length is 12 residues. CDR1 is SNHLY, CDR2 FYNNEI, per germline. V was pared by 9 bases and J by 2 bases, with 10 bases between.

This clonotype has only a few counts. The chain combines TRBV20-1 with TRBJ2-7; TRBD2 aligns across 12 bases. The CDR3 is made up of 14 amino acids. CDR1 is DFQATT, CDR2 SNEGSKA, per germline (reference sequence). Trimming at V came to 6 bases and at J to 6 bases, leaving 9 bases not matched to a gene. The CDR3 bases are TGCAGTGCCACGGGACTAGCGGGCCGGGGCGAGCAGTACTTC. Its protein product is CSATGLAGRGEQYF.

Many counts were recorded for this clonotype. The chain combines TRBV29-1 with TRBJ2-7; 10 nucleotides line up with TRBD1. CDR1 and CDR2 (germline): SQVTM, ANQGSEA. With 4 bases clipped from V and 2 bases from J, the junction kept 5 bases outside the gene matches. This CDR3 has 14 amino acids. CDR3 sequence (DNA): TGCAGCGTTGGGTTGGGGACAGGGGCCTACGAGCAGTACTTC. Its protein product is CSVGLGTGAYEQYF.

This clonotype was recorded many times. The rearrangement links TRBV4-3 to TRBJ1-4; no reliable D call. The germline V gene encodes CDR1 LGHNA and CDR2 YSLEER. Trimming removed 4 bases from V and 3 bases from J, with 9 bases in between. The CDR3 length is 14 residues. CDR3 amino acids: CASSPDLSNEKLFF. In DNA form, the CDR3 reads TGCGCCAGCAGCCCAGACCTATCTAATGAAAAACTGTTTTTT.

At least ten counts were recorded for this clonotype. This sequence joins TRBV5-1 and TRBJ2-3, with unresolved D. CDR1 and CDR2 from the germline V gene are SGHRS and YFSETQ. The V end lost 4 bases, the J end lost 2 bases, and 5 bases lay between the germline ends. This CDR3 comprises 12 residues. CDR3 residues: CASSDFTDTQYF. The CDR3 DNA follows: TGCGCCAGCAGCGACTTCACAGATACGCAGTATTTT.

This clonotype was observed a handful of times. The rearrangement links TRBV27 to TRBJ2-2; 7 bases fit TRBD2. The CDR3 runs 16 residues. Germline CDR1 and CDR2: MNHEY and SMNVEV (reference sequence). V was pared by 5 bases and J by 5 bases, with 11 bases of the junction left unmatched. The chain's CDR3 is CASSPRGGSRTGELFF. CDR3 DNA sequence: TGTGCCAGCAGTCCCCGGGGCGGGAGTAGGACCGGGGAGCTGTTTTTT.

This clonotype was detected ten times or more. J is TRBJ2-7 and V is TRBV4-2; D remains unclear. V was pared by 3 bases and J by 3 bases, with 9 bases between. The V gene's germline CDR1 is LGHNA and CDR2 YNFKEQ. The CDR3 spans 13 residues. CDR3 bases: TGTGCCAGCAGCCATGAACTACTCTACGAGCAGTACTTC. Its protein is CASSHELLYEQYF.

Ten or more counts support this clonotype. This chain joins TRBV10-3 and TRBJ2-5; 8 bases agree with TRBD2. J gave up 8 bases and V 3 bases, and 8 bases lay outside the gene matches. This CDR3 spans 14 amino acids. The germline V gene has CDR1 ENHRY and CDR2 SYGVKD. The CDR3 DNA follows: TGTGCCATCAGTGACGAACCCACTAGCGGTACCCAGTACTTC. It codes for CAISDEPTSGTQYF.

This clonotype came up many times. The chain recombines TRBV6-5 with TRBJ1-3, with D uncertain. The V end was cut by 0 bases, the J end by 0 bases, with 12 bases between. The CDR3 is 17 residues long. Germline-derived CDR1 and CDR2 are MNHEY and SVGAGI. The CDR3 DNA reads TGTGCCAGCAGTTACTCGAGCAGATTTTTCTCTGGAAACACCATATATTTT. It specifies CASSYSSRFFSGNTIYF.

This clonotype was seen once. This chain uses TRBV5-6 with TRBJ2-1; D unresolved. This CDR3 comprises 13 residues. V shed 2 bases and J shed 8 bases, with 11 bases lying between them. Germline values: CDR1 SGHDT, CDR2 YYEEEE. CDR3 in amino acids: CASSFGIRDEQFF. The CDR3, as DNA: TGTGCCAGCAGCTTTGGGATTAGGGATGAGCAGTTCTTC.

This clonotype has only a few counts. The gene calls are TRBV2 and TRBJ1-2, with TRBD1 identical over 7 bases. V was clipped by 6 bases and J by 8 bases; unmatched bases: 9. The V gene's germline CDR1 is SNHLY and CDR2 FYNNEI. The CDR3 consists of 13 residues. The CDR3 coding sequence is TGTGCCAGCAGGCAAACAGGGGAAGTCGGCTACACCTTC. It yields the protein CASRQTGEVGYTF. Variable domain in full (rest from reference TRBV2 and TRBJ1-2): EPEVTQTPSHQVTQMGQEVILRCVPISNHLYFYWYRQILGQKVEFLVSFYNNEISEKSEIFDDQFSVERPDGSNFTLKIRSTKLEDSAMYFCASRQTGEVGYTFGSGTRLTVV.

The chain combines TRBV5-6 with TRBJ2-7; TRBD2 matches at 7 bases. The CDR3 contains 15 residues. Germline values: CDR1 SGHDT, CDR2 YYEEEE. The V and J ends lost 0 bases and 3 bases, in that order; junction bases with no gene match: 6. The CDR3 region is CASSLGISGLYEQYF. The CDR3 DNA reads TGTGCCAGCAGCTTGGGAATTAGCGGGCTCTACGAGCAGTACTTC.

At least ten counts were recorded for this clonotype. The chain is built from TRBV20-1 and TRBJ1-2; D ambiguous. With 3 bases removed from V and 4 bases from J, the gap between germline ends came to 9 bases. The CDR3 extends over 12 amino acids. Germline CDR1 is DFQATT and CDR2 is SNEGSKA (reference sequence). DNA of the CDR3: TGCAGTGCTAGCGTAGCGGGCTATGGCTACACCTTC. This encodes CSASVAGYGYTF.

This chain uses TRBV10-3 with TRBJ2-7, with 9 bases that match TRBD1. After removal of 6 bases from V and 3 bases from J, the junction contained 6 bases not matched to a gene. Germline V gives CDR1 ENHRY, CDR2 SYGVKD. This CDR3 comprises 14 residues. This chain's CDR3 is CAIREDRGGYEQYF. CDR3 DNA: TGTGCCATCAGAGAGGACAGGGGAGGCTACGAGCAGTACTTC.